Below, 21 T cell receptor beta chains from the same sample are listed, as sequenced in a study of technical replicates of blood from a handful of donors. The method was immunoSEQ multiplex PCR; TCRdb's version includes in-frame clones alone and lacks a portion of them. The sample consists of about 80,000 clones, about 93% of them appearing once. Source material: T cells isolated from PBMCs. The receptor source for this set is a human donor in good health.

The chain couples TRBV7-9 to TRBJ2-7; 7 nucleotides line up with TRBD1. The CDR3 contains 16 residues. The germline gives CDR1 SEHNR, CDR2 FQNEAQ (reference sequence). V trimming: 5 bases; J trimming: 4 bases; junction bases outside the gene matches: 14. The CDR3 DNA reads as TGTGCCAGCAGCCCCCGAGCCGACAGGGCGTCGTACGAGCAGTACTTC. Encoded protein: CASSPRADRASYEQYF.

This sequence joins TRBV9 and TRBJ2-7, with a possible D match to TRBD2 (6 bases). The V gene lost 5 bases and the J gene lost 0 bases, with 15 bases spanning the gap. The CDR3 extends over 15 amino acids. Germline V gives CDR1 SGDLS, CDR2 YYNGEE. The CDR3 DNA reads as TGTGCCAGCAGTAAGGGACTTTCGAGCTCCTACGAGCAGTACTTC. This gives the protein CASSKGLSSSYEQYF.

V usage is TRBV4-3 and J usage is TRBJ2-1, with 8 positions matching TRBD1. CDR1 is LGHNA, CDR2 YSLEER, per germline. The CDR3 covers 18 residues. The V gene end was trimmed by 1 base and the J gene end by 7 bases; junction bases not matched to a gene: 15. The CDR3 coding sequence is TGCGCCAGCAGCCAAGCAGGGGGCGAGGTAGGGTTGAGAAATGAGCAGTTCTTC. This gives the protein CASSQAGGEVGLRNEQFF.

The genes are TRBV7-9 and TRBJ1-1; D is undetermined. Germline CDR1 and CDR2: SEHNR and FQNEAQ (reference sequence). V was cut by 5 bases and J by 8 bases, with 12 bases left in between. CDR3 size: 12 residues. CDR3 sequence reads: CASSLGPPEAFF. Written as DNA, the CDR3 is TGTGCCAGCAGCCTGGGCCCCCCCGAAGCTTTCTTT.

V usage is TRBV6-5 and J usage is TRBJ2-7, with TRBD2 as a possible D gene (6 bases). V was clipped by 7 bases and J by 2 bases, with 15 bases between them. CDR3 length: 14 amino acids. Germline CDR1 reads MNHEY; CDR2 reads SVGAGI. The CDR3 here is CASKPGGTTYEQYF. CDR3 nucleotide sequence: TGTGCCAGCAAACCAGGCGGGACGACCTACGAGCAGTACTTC.

This clone was observed a single time. V and J are TRBV4-3 and TRBJ2-3, with TRBD1 identical over 8 bases. The CDR3 is 20 residues long. V was clipped by 0 bases and J by 2 bases; unmatched bases: 16. Germline V gene data show CDR1 as LGHNA and CDR2 as YSLEER. The CDR3 region is CASSQDKSVGQGIFTDTQYF. The CDR3 DNA reads TGCGCCAGCAGCCAAGATAAGAGTGTTGGACAGGGTATTTTCACAGATACGCAGTATTTT.

The genes are TRBV19 and TRBJ1-2, with D unresolved. V gave up 3 bases and J gave up 1 base, with 9 bases separating them. The CDR3 is 14 residues long. Germline assignment: CDR1 LNHDA and CDR2 SQIVND (reference sequence). In DNA form, the CDR3 reads TGTGCCAGTAGTATTGCGGTGTTTAACTATGGCTACACCTTC. This sequence encodes CASSIAVFNYGYTF. Using reference TRBV19 and TRBJ1-2 for the parts outside the CDR3, the full variable domain is DGGITQSPKYLFRKEGQNVTLSCEQNLNHDAMYWYRQDPGQGLRLIYYSQIVNDFQKGDIAEGYSVSREKKESFPLTVTSAQKNPTAFYLCASSIAVFNYGYTFGSGTRLTVV.

The chain links TRBV2 to TRBJ2-2; TRBD1 aligns across 8 bases. The ends lost 7 bases at V and 7 bases at J; junction bases unmatched: 11. Per the germline V gene, CDR1 is SNHLY and CDR2 is FYNNEI. The CDR3 extends over 15 amino acids. The CDR3 region is CASIEAVRGRGELFF. Here the CDR3 DNA reads TGTGCCAGCATCGAGGCTGTCAGGGGGCGCGGGGAGCTGTTTTTT.

This chain links TRBV4-1 with TRBJ2-7; D unclear. Trimming removed 1 base from V and 3 bases from J, with 4 bases in between. CDR1 is MGHRA, CDR2 YSYEKL, per germline. The CDR3 spans 12 residues. CDR3 protein: CASSQVNYEQYF. The CDR3 bases are TGCGCCAGCAGCCAAGTAAACTACGAGCAGTACTTC.

The chain has TRBV5-6 and TRBJ2-7; the match to TRBD1 covers 9 bases. This CDR3 spans 16 amino acids. The trim removed 2 bases at V and 8 bases at J, leaving 14 bases unmatched. Germline V gene data show CDR1 as SGHDT and CDR2 as YYEEEE. DNA for the CDR3: TGTGCCAGCAGCTTATTTTCGGGACAGGGTCTAAGTAAGCAGTACTTC. This sequence encodes CASSLFSGQGLSKQYF.

The rearrangement links TRBV13 to TRBJ2-4; D may be TRBD2 (6 bases). CDR1 and CDR2 (germline): PRHDT, FYEKMQ (reference sequence). The length of the CDR3 is 11 residues. With 5 bases removed from V and 13 bases from J, the gap between germline ends came to 12 bases. This chain's CDR3 is CASSQGGVQYF. DNA for the CDR3: TGTGCCAGCAGCCAGGGCGGGGTCCAGTACTTC. Full variable domain (missing parts from reference TRBV13 and TRBJ2-4): AAGVIQSPRHLIKEKRETATLKCYPIPRHDTVYWYQQGPGQDPQFLISFYEKMQSDKGSIPDRFSAQQFSDYHSELNMSSLELGDSALYFCASSQGGVQYFGAGTRLSVL.

This sequence joins TRBV6-1 and TRBJ2-4, with 8 bases identical to TRBD1. The J segment lost 8 bases and the V segment lost 7 bases, leaving 10 bases of the junction unmatched. Looked up from germline, CDR1 is MNHNS and CDR2 is SASEGT. The CDR3 runs to 14 residues. The CDR3 nucleotides read TGTGCCAGCACTCCCCCAGGGGGCCTGGACATTCAGTACTTC. Its protein product is CASTPPGGLDIQYF.

The rearrangement links TRBV19 to TRBJ2-5; D perhaps matches TRBD1 (6 bases). The CDR3 runs to 15 residues. In germline, CDR1 is LNHDA, CDR2 SQIVND (reference sequence). V lost 5 bases, J lost 2 bases, and 15 bases lay in between. CDR3 in amino acids: CASSPGTTFQETQYF. As DNA, the CDR3 is TGTGCCAGTAGTCCAGGGACAACGTTTCAAGAGACCCAGTACTTC.

This rearrangement joins TRBV6-4 to TRBJ1-1; 7 nucleotides match TRBD1. Germline CDR1 MRHNA, CDR2 SNTAGT. The CDR3 loop spans 13 amino acids. Trimming removed 5 bases from V and 5 bases from J; junction bases left unmatched: 5. The CDR3 region has the DNA TGTGCCAGCAGTAAAACAGGGGAGACTGAAGCTTTCTTT. As protein: CASSKTGETEAFF.

J is TRBJ2-1 and V is TRBV19, with unresolved D. CDR3 length equals 11 residues. V lost 6 bases, J lost 3 bases, and 3 bases lay in between. Germline V gene lookup returns CDR1 LNHDA and CDR2 SQIVND (reference sequence). The CDR3 loop is CASSYYNEQFF. The CDR3 DNA follows: TGTGCCAGTAGCTACTACAATGAGCAGTTCTTC.

The chain joins TRBV6-1 to TRBJ1-5; possible D gene TRBD1, 6 bases. Germline V CDR1 and CDR2: MNHNS, SASEGT. The CDR3 runs to 13 residues. With 4 bases removed from V and 7 bases from J, the gap between germline ends came to 11 bases. In nucleotides, the CDR3 is TGTGCCAGCAGTGCCCAGGGGAGACAGCCCCAGCATTTT. Translating gives CASSAQGRQPQHF.

The V call is TRBV7-3, the J call TRBJ1-2; 9 bases are a match to TRBD1. V lost 4 bases, J lost 7 bases, and 4 bases stayed unmatched. The CDR3 extends over 13 amino acids. Germline loops: CDR1 SGHTA, CDR2 FQGTGA. As DNA, the CDR3 is TGTGCCAGCAGCTCGGGGACAGGGTTTGGCTACACCTTC. This gives the protein CASSSGTGFGYTF.

The chain employs TRBV7-2 and TRBJ2-7; 8 bases map to TRBD2. The CDR3 is made up of 14 amino acids. J gave up 1 base and V 5 bases, and 4 bases lay outside the gene matches. The V gene's germline CDR1 is SGHTA and CDR2 FQGNSA. CDR3 in amino acids: CASSVTSDSYEQYF. CDR3 sequence (DNA): TGTGCCAGCAGCGTGACTAGCGATTCCTACGAGCAGTACTTC.

The J gene is TRBJ1-2, the V gene TRBV27; 10 nucleotides agree with TRBD1. The trim removed 5 bases at V and 1 base at J, leaving 4 bases unmatched. The V gene's germline CDR1 is MNHEY and CDR2 SMNVEV (reference sequence). The CDR3 runs to 15 residues. The CDR3 sequence is CASSRGQGFNYGYTF. The CDR3 nucleotides are TGTGCCAGCAGTAGGGGACAGGGGTTTAACTATGGCTACACCTTC.

This chain joins TRBV4-2 and TRBJ1-5; 7 nucleotides match TRBD1. With 1 base clipped from V and 0 bases from J, the junction kept 3 bases outside the gene matches. The CDR3 length is 16 residues. Per the germline V gene, CDR1 is LGHNA and CDR2 is YNFKEQ. The CDR3 reads CASSQVGQASNQPQHF. CDR3 DNA: TGTGCCAGCAGCCAAGTAGGACAGGCTAGCAATCAGCCCCAGCATTTT.

The gene calls are TRBV7-8 and TRBJ2-7, with 11 bases fitting TRBD2. CDR3 length: 18 residues. Germline V gene sequence: CDR1 SGHVS, CDR2 FQNEAQ. The ends lost 5 bases at V and 5 bases at J; junction bases unmatched: 17. The DNA for the CDR3 is TGTGCCAGCAGCCCCCTTTTACCCTCACTAGCGGGAGTCCACGAGCAGTACTTC. This gives the protein CASSPLLPSLAGVHEQYF.